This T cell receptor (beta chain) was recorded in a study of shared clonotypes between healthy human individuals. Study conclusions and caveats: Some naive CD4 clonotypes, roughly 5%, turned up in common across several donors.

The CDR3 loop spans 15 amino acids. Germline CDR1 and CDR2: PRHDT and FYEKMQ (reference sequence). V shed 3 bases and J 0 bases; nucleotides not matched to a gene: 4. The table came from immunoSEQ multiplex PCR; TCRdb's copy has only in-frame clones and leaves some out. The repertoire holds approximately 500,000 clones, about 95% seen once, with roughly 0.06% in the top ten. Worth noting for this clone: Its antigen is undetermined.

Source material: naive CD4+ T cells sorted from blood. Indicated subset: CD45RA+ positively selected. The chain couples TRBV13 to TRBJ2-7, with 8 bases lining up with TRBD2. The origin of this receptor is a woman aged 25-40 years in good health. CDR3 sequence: CASSFQTSDSYEQYF. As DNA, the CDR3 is TGTGCCAGCAGCTTCCAGACTAGCGACTCCTACGAGCAGTACTTC. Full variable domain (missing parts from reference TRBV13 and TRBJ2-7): AAGVIQSPRHLIKEKRETATLKCYPIPRHDTVYWYQQGPGQDPQFLISFYEKMQSDKGSIPDRFSAQQFSDYHSELNMSSLELGDSALYFCASSFQTSDSYEQYFGPGTRLTVT.